The following is a TCR beta chain sequence with its context. Per germline, CDR1 LNHDA and CDR2 SQIVND (reference sequence). Losses at the gene ends were 6 bases for V and 7 bases for J; bases not matched to a gene: 9. The CDR3 totals 14 residues. The data were obtained in a study of blood T cell repertoires in COVID-19. Study-level background: The origin of the acute and convalescent COVID-19 samples was the United States, Italy and Spain.

As handled by the study authors: From reference gene primer amplification, estimates of nucleated cell counts were derived. Assay: immunoSEQ multiplex PCR; the TCRdb copy retains only in-frame clones and omits some. V, J and clone size are taken as reported in that table, and D and trimming were inferred from the DNA itself. The sample gives fewer than 350,000 clones, about 76% of which show up once; 2.5% to 3% is in the top ten. The TCR originated in an older woman with active or convalescent COVID-19. The chain joins TRBV19 to TRBJ1-5, with 7 bases matching TRBD1. Input material: peripheral blood. In DNA form, the CDR3 reads TGTGCCAGTAGCCCGACAGGGCCGTCCCAGCCCCAGCATTTT. Amino acid sequence: CASSPTGPSQPQHF.